A single sample gave rise to the 14 T cell receptor beta chains below, sequenced in a study of cytomegalovirus exposure and HLA in healthy donors. PCR was performed using 60 Vbeta and 13 Jbeta primers. The table came from immunoSEQ multiplex PCR; TCRdb's copy has only in-frame clones and leaves some out. In the table there are over 150,000 clones, around 76% of which are singletons. Sequenced input: PBMCs. All receptors derive from a man between 60 and 75 years old in good health and CMV-seronegative.

V usage is TRBV11-2 and J usage is TRBJ2-1; 12 bases fit TRBD2. V lost 4 bases to trimming and J lost 4 bases; unmatched junction nucleotides: 11. The CDR3 is 18 residues long. The germline V gene has CDR1 SGHAT and CDR2 FQNNGV. CDR3 region: CASSSARGTSGLYNEQFF. The CDR3 DNA follows: TGTGCCAGCAGCTCGGCGAGGGGGACTAGCGGGTTATACAATGAGCAGTTCTTC.

As regards this clone: The sample carries other DNA sequences with the same CDR3. This chain joins TRBV30 and TRBJ2-3; D not resolved. Between the trimmed V and J ends, which lost 1 base and 3 bases, there was a span of 5 bases. Germline V gives CDR1 GTSNPN, CDR2 SVGIG (reference sequence). This CDR3 region has 12 residues. CDR3 loop: CAWSAATDTQYF. CDR3 sequence (DNA): TGTGCCTGGAGTGCAGCGACAGATACGCAGTATTTT.

This rearrangement joins TRBV4-3 to TRBJ2-2, with a weak D call TRBD1 (6 bases). From germline, CDR1 is LGHNA and CDR2 YSLEER. Between the trimmed V and J ends, which lost 1 base and 5 bases, there was a span of 17 bases. The CDR3 runs 17 residues. The CDR3 sequence: CASSQGYAGEGTGELFF. CDR3 coding DNA: TGCGCCAGCAGCCAAGGGTATGCAGGGGAAGGGACCGGGGAGCTGTTTTTT.

The chain joins TRBV18 to TRBJ2-7; tentatively, D is TRBD1 (6 bases). Germline CDR1 reads KGHSH; CDR2 reads LQKENI. Trimming stripped 2 bases from V and 7 bases from J, with 18 bases between. The CDR3 runs 15 residues. CDR3 sequence: CASSPGGPPRGEQYF. In DNA form, the CDR3 reads TGTGCCAGCTCACCAGGGGGCCCACCTCGCGGGGAGCAGTACTTC. Looking up the rest from reference TRBV18 and TRBJ2-7 gives the full variable domain: NAGVMQNPRHLVRRRGQEARLRCSPMKGHSHVYWYRQLPEEGLKFMVYLQKENIIDESGMPKERFSAEFPKEGPSILRIQQVVRGDSAAYFCASSPGGPPRGEQYFGPGTRLTVT.

This clone was seen once. The chain links TRBV28 to TRBJ1-4; TRBD1 agrees at 10 bases. J lost 5 bases, V lost 2 bases, and 2 bases had no gene match. Germline V gene data show CDR1 as MDHEN and CDR2 as SYDVKM. This CDR3 is built from 15 residues. The CDR3 region has the DNA TGTGCCAGCAGTTTACTGGGACAGGGGAATGAAAAACTGTTTTTT. This gives the protein CASSLLGQGNEKLFF.

The chain links TRBV5-1 to TRBJ2-2; perhaps TRBD1 as D (6 bases). V shed 6 bases and J shed 7 bases, with 13 bases lying between them. The CDR3 is 13 amino acids. CDR1 SGHRS and CDR2 YFSETQ come from the germline V gene. The CDR3 spells CASTKDSYGELFF. The CDR3 coding sequence is TGCGCCAGCACCAAGGACAGCTACGGGGAGCTGTTTTTT.

This chain connects TRBV11-2 to TRBJ2-7; no firm D call. Between the trimmed V and J ends, which lost 1 base and 7 bases, there was a span of 14 bases. This CDR3 has 14 residues. Germline V lookup: CDR1 SGHAT, CDR2 FQNNGV. In DNA, the CDR3 is TGTGCCAGCAGCTTAGGTGGGCCTTATCGGGAGCAGTACTTC. Translated, it gives CASSLGGPYREQYF.

The rearrangement uses TRBV6-1 and TRBJ2-5, with 10 bases that match TRBD2. V trimming: 3 bases; J trimming: 0 bases; junction bases outside the gene matches: 4. Germline-derived CDR1 and CDR2 are MNHNS and SASEGT. This CDR3 contains 16 residues. In nucleotides, the CDR3 is TGTGCCAGCAGTGATATTAGCGGGGGGTACCAAGAGACCCAGTACTTC. Translation: CASSDISGGYQETQYF.

This sequence joins TRBV27 and TRBJ2-7; 8 bases map to TRBD2. Germline CDR1 reads MNHEY; CDR2 reads SMNVEV (reference sequence). CDR3 length: 15 amino acids. Unmatched junction bases numbered 8, after V lost 5 bases and J lost 2 bases. The CDR3 sequence is CASSPKAGATYEQYF. The CDR3 bases are TGTGCCAGCAGTCCAAAAGCGGGAGCGACCTACGAGCAGTACTTC.

The V and J genes are TRBV6-5 and TRBJ1-1; no reliable D call. Germline loops: CDR1 MNHEY, CDR2 SVGAGI. This CDR3 spans 15 amino acids. The V end was cut by 7 bases, the J end by 2 bases, with 17 bases between. Written as DNA, the CDR3 is TGTGCCAGCACCGACTCGGGGAGTGAAAACACTGAAGCTTTCTTT. Protein sequence: CASTDSGSENTEAFF.

The chain combines TRBV13 with TRBJ1-6; D uncertain. The V end was cut by 5 bases, the J end by 6 bases, with 11 bases between. There are 14 residues in the CDR3. Germline V lookup: CDR1 PRHDT, CDR2 FYEKMQ (reference sequence). The DNA of the CDR3 is TGTGCCAGCAGCCCGCGTGAGGGTAATTCACCCCTCCACTTT. It is translated as CASSPREGNSPLHF.

V is TRBV10-2 and J is TRBJ2-3; D is possibly TRBD1 (6 bases). The length of the CDR3 is 14 residues. Germline V gene sequence: CDR1 WSHSY, CDR2 SAAADI. The V end lost 6 bases, the J end lost 2 bases, and 12 bases lay between the germline ends. The CDR3 loop is CASSLRGYTDTQYF. The CDR3 DNA follows: TGCGCCAGCAGCCTGAGGGGGTACACAGATACGCAGTATTTT.

The rearrangement joins TRBV7-2 to TRBJ2-6; D is ambiguous. The CDR3 totals 16 residues. V lost 1 base to trimming and J lost 0 bases, with 7 bases between them. Germline CDR1 and CDR2: SGHTA and FQGNSA. The CDR3 region has the DNA TGTGCCAGCAGCTTAGGGGCCCCCTCTGGGGCCAACGTCCTGACTTTC. This sequence encodes CASSLGAPSGANVLTF.

The gene calls are TRBV27 and TRBJ1-1, with 8 bases matching TRBD1. The CDR3 sequence is 15 residues long. Germline V lookup: CDR1 MNHEY, CDR2 SMNVEV (reference sequence). V dropped 11 bases and J dropped 2; count of bases not matched to a gene: 13. The CDR3 here is CAVSRPGGGNTEAFF. In DNA form, the CDR3 reads TGTGCCGTTTCCCGTCCAGGGGGCGGAAACACTGAAGCTTTCTTT.